This TCR beta chain was observed in a study of CD8 T cell repertoires and HIV-1 epitope variants. This clone was detected once. The antigen is undetermined. Profiling relied on immunoSEQ multiplex PCR, and the TCRdb table lists in-frame clones only, not all of them. There are approximately 6,600 clones in the sample; around 64% occur only once, and roughly 40% lies in the top ten. V lost 3 bases to trimming and J lost 6 bases, with 14 bases between them. This CDR3 region has 14 residues. The germline V gene encodes CDR1 MNHEY and CDR2 SMNVEV (reference sequence). This chain connects TRBV27 to TRBJ1-1; a possible D gene is TRBD1 (5 bases). This receptor was identified in a male donor with HIV. The source material was cultured CD8+ T cells derived from PBMCs. The CDR3 DNA reads as TGTGCCAGCAGTTTTAACCTCGGGGCACCTGAAGCTTTCTTT. Translation: CASSFNLGAPEAFF.